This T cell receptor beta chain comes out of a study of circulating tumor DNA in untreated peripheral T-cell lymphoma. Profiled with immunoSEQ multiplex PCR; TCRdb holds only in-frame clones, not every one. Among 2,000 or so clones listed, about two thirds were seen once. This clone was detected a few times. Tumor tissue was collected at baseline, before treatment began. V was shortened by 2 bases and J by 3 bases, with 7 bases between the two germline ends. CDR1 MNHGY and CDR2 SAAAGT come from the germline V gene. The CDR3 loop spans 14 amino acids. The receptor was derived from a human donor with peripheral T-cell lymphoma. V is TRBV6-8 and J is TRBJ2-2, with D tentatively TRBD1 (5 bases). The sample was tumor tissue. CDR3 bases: TGTGCCAGCAGTTACGCAGGGTACACCGGGGAGCTGTTTTTT. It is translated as CASSYAGYTGELFF.